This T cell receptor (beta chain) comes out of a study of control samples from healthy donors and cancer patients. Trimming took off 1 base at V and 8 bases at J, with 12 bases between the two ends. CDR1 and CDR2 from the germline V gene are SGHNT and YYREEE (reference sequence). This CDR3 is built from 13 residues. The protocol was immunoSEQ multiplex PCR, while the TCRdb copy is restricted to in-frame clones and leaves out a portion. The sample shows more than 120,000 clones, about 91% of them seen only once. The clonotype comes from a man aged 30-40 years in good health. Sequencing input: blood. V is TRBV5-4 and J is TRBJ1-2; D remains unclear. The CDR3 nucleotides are TGTGCCAGCAGCTTGAGAGGCTTATTAGGCTACACCTTC. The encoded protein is CASSLRGLLGYTF.